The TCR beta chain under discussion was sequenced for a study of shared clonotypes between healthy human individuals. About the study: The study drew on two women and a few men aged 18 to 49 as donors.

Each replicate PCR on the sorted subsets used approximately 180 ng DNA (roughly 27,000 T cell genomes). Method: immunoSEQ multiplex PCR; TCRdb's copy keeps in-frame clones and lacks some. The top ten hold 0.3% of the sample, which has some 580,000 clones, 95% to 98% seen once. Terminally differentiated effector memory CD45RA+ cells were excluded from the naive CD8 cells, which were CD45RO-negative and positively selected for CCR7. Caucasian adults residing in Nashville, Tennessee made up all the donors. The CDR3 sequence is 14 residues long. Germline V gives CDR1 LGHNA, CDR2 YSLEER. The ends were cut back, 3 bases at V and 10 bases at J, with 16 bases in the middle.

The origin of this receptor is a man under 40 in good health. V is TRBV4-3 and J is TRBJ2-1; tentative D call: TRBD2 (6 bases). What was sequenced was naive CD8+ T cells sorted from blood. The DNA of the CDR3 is TGCGCCAGCAGCCAGGGACTGGATCTTTACGAGCAGTTCTTC. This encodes CASSQGLDLYEQFF.